This is a list of T cell receptor beta chains from one sample in a study of T cells in Graves' hyperthyroidism and ophthalmopathy. TCRdb fed the multiplex PCR reads into MiXCR, producing one record per CDR3 protein. Of 350,000 to 400,000 distinct CDR3 sequences in the sample, about 19% are singletons; the top ten hold about 4%. Sequencing was done on a sample of blood. Receptor source: a woman between 18 and 30 years old with Graves' hyperthyroidism. The CDR3 runs from the conserved cysteine through the conserved F or W. A D gene is named only where the DNA matches it firmly. The size of a clone is reported for some rows only, either as once, few or many, or as a class for expanded clones.

TRBD1,-,TRBV12-3/TRBV12-4,TRBJ1-1,TGTGCCAGCAAGGGGACAGGGGAGGTAACTGAAGCTTTCTTT,CASKGTGEVTEAFF
TRBD2,-,TRBV13,TRBJ2-2,TGTGCCAGCAGCTCCCTTTTTTCTGGAAGCGGGGGGGCCCCGAACACCGGGGATCTGTTTTTT,CASSSLFSGSGGAPNTGDLFF
-,-,TRBV30,TRBJ1-2,TGTGCCTGGCAGTTTCGACTGGAGGTCTATGGTTACACCTTC,CAWQFRLEVYGYTF
TRBD1,few,TRBV12-3/TRBV12-4,TRBJ1-1,TGTGCCAGCGGACTTAGACAGGGCCGAGCTTTCTTT,CASGLRQGRAFF
-,many,TRBV3-1,TRBJ1-2,TGTGCCAGCAGCCAAGATCGGCGGATCTATGGCTACACCTTC,CASSQDRRIYGYTF
TRBD1,many,TRBV6-1,TRBJ1-3,TGTGCCAGTGCACAGGGGACTGGAAACACCATATATTTT,CASAQGTGNTIYF
TRBD1,many,TRBV2,TRBJ1-1,TGTGCCAGCAGTTCGGACAGGGTTTCTGGGAACACTGAAGCTTTCTTT,CASSSDRVSGNTEAFF
TRBD2,many,TRBV20-1,TRBJ2-5,TGCAGTGCTAGCGGTCAACTAGCGGGACGCCAAGAGACCCAGTACTTC,CSASGQLAGRQETQYF
-,many,TRBV27,TRBJ2-2,TGTGCCAGCAGTTGGAGCGGATCAGGGGAGCTGTTTTTT,CASSWSGSGELFF
TRBD1,-,TRBV6-1,TRBJ2-5,TGTGCCAGCACGGTCCCGGCTTTTGGACAGGGGATAGAGACCCAGTACTTC,CASTVPAFGQGIETQYF
TRBD1,many,TRBV2,TRBJ1-5,TGTGCCAGCAGCCGGGACAGGGTTAGCAATCAGCCCCAGCATTTT,CASSRDRVSNQPQHF
-,few,TRBV6-2/TRBV6-3,TRBJ1-1,TGTGCCAGCAGTTACGAAACCGGGGCAGGTTTGAACACTGAAGCTTTCTTT,CASSYETGAGLNTEAFF
-,many,TRBV29-1,TRBJ1-5,TGCAGCGTTGCAACAGGGCGCAATCAGCCCCAGCATTTT,CSVATGRNQPQHF
TRBD2,many,TRBV7-8,TRBJ2-7,TGTGCCAGCAGCATTAGCGGGGGGACTAACGAGCAGTACTTC,CASSISGGTNEQYF
-,many,TRBV28,TRBJ2-7,TGTGCCAGCAGAGTTCCGGCCTACGAGCAGTACTTC,CASRVPAYEQYF
TRBD1,many,TRBV10-3,TRBJ1-2,TGTGCCATCAGTGAGGCTATCAAACGGGACAGCTCAAATGGCTACACCTTC,CAISEAIKRDSSNGYTF
TRBD1,many,TRBV7-3,TRBJ1-6,TGTGCCAGCAGCCGCGGACAGGGCAATTCACCCCTCCACTTT,CASSRGQGNSPLHF
-,many,TRBV29-1,TRBJ2-5,TGCAGCGTTGATACAGCACGGTCGCGGGAGACCCAGTACTTC,CSVDTARSRETQYF
-,many,TRBV12-3/TRBV12-4,TRBJ2-2,TGTGCCAGCAGTCTCGGGACAAGTAACACCGGGGAGCTGTTTTTT,CASSLGTSNTGELFF
-,many,TRBV19,TRBJ1-1,TGTGCCAGTAGTATGACAGGAGACACTGAAGCTTTCTTT,CASSMTGDTEAFF
-,few,TRBV20-1,TRBJ1-6,TGCAGTGCTAGATCGAGTAATTCACCCCTCCACTTT,CSARSSNSPLHF
-,many,TRBV30,TRBJ1-1,TGTGCCTGGAGATGGACCAGGGGCATGAACACTGAAGCTTTCTTT,CAWRWTRGMNTEAFF
-,-,TRBV7-2,TRBJ2-2,TGTGCCCCGGGCCCGCGCGGGACGAACACCGGGGAGCTGCTTTTT,CAPGPRGTNTGELLF
-,many,TRBV4-1,TRBJ1-5,TGCGCCAGCAGCCAAGTGACAAGTAGCAATCAGCCCCAGCATTTT,CASSQVTSSNQPQHF
-,many,TRBV2,TRBJ1-5,TGTGCCAGCAGTGATTCACAGAGCTATCAGCCCCAGCATTTT,CASSDSQSYQPQHF
-,-,TRBV30,TRBJ1-1,TGTGCCTGGAGTGTAATGGGCACTGAAGCTTTCTTT,CAWSVMGTEAFF
-,many,TRBV10-2,TRBJ2-7,TGCGCCAGCAGTATCGAGGGTGACGAGCAGTACTTC,CASSIEGDEQYF
-,-,TRBV20-1,TRBJ1-2,TGCAGTGCAGCCGACAGCCCCTATGGCTACACCTTC,CSAADSPYGYTF